These 32 T cell receptor beta chains share one sample of origin, sequenced in a study of blood T cells in healthy people across ages. A second PCR of 7 to 11 cycles used a sample-barcoded 5' primer and a J-beta primer mix. TCRdb fed the 5' RACE reads into MiXCR, producing one record per CDR3 protein. The sample contains 700,000 or so distinct CDR3 sequences, about a fifth of which appear only once. The sequenced sample consisted of blood. Receptors originate from a man between 70 and 80 years old in good health.

This clonotype was found many times. V usage is TRBV28 and J usage is TRBJ1-4; D gene ambiguous. V was cut by 5 bases and J by 0 bases, with 10 bases left in between. The length of the CDR3 is 15 residues. Looked up from germline, CDR1 is MDHEN and CDR2 is SYDVKM. CDR3 sequence (DNA): TGTGCCAGCAGTCCGTCAAGGGCAACTAATGAAAAACTGTTTTTT. It codes for CASSPSRATNEKLFF.

This clonotype was recorded once. The chain uses TRBV10-3 and TRBJ2-5; the match to TRBD2 covers 8 bases. V was pared by 8 bases and J by 2 bases, with 4 bases of the junction left unmatched. The germline CDR1 and CDR2 sequences are ENHRY and SYGVKD. This CDR3 has 13 amino acids. The CDR3 is CAIRGGDQETQYF. DNA of the CDR3: TGTGCCATCCGGGGGGGAGATCAAGAGACCCAGTACTTC.

The J gene is TRBJ2-4, the V gene TRBV19; 7 bases line up with TRBD2. The CDR3 sequence is 13 residues long. The germline gives CDR1 LNHDA, CDR2 SQIVND (reference sequence). The V and J ends lost 11 bases and 0 bases, in that order; junction bases with no gene match: 4. As DNA, the CDR3 is TGTGCCCTTGGGGGGGTAGCCAAAAACATTCAGTACTTC. It is translated as CALGGVAKNIQYF. The full variable domain, with the rest looked up from reference TRBV19 and TRBJ2-4, is DGGITQSPKYLFRKEGQNVTLSCEQNLNHDAMYWYRQDPGQGLRLIYYSQIVNDFQKGDIAEGYSVSREKKESFPLTVTSAQKNPTAFYLCALGGVAKNIQYFGAGTRLSVL.

The chain couples TRBV24-1 to TRBJ1-1, with a weak D call TRBD1 (5 bases). V lost 3 bases and J lost 4, with 8 bases in between. Germline lookup yields CDR1 KGHDR and CDR2 SFDVKD. CDR3 length equals 13 residues. Here the CDR3 reads CATSDRDFTEAFF. The CDR3 DNA sequence: TGTGCCACCAGTGATCGGGACTTCACTGAAGCTTTCTTT.

This clonotype was detected a few times. Likely a read error: the CDR3 ends without its conserved phenylalanine or tryptophan. The V and J genes are TRBV28 and TRBJ1-5, with 8 positions matching TRBD1. Germline-derived CDR1 and CDR2 are MDHEN and SYDVKM. Unmatched junction bases numbered 10, after V lost 8 bases and J lost 4 bases. There are 15 residues in the CDR3. The CDR3 nucleotides read TGTGCCAGCTATCATCAGGGGGCCCCTAATCAGCCCCAGCATTCT. It specifies CASYHQGAPNQPQHS.

The table lists this clonotype with many counts. The gene calls are TRBV20-1 and TRBJ2-1; TRBD2 matches at 11 bases. The CDR3 loop spans 14 amino acids. V shed 2 bases and J 8 bases; nucleotides not matched to a gene: 5. Germline assignment: CDR1 DFQATT and CDR2 SNEGSKA (reference sequence). The CDR3 spells CSARPGTSGDEQFF. CDR3 nucleotides: TGCAGTGCTAGACCCGGGACTAGCGGCGATGAGCAGTTCTTC.

This chain joins TRBV19 and TRBJ2-6, with 7 bases lining up with TRBD1. The germline CDR1 and CDR2 sequences are LNHDA and SQIVND (reference sequence). There are 17 residues in the CDR3. With V trimmed by 4 bases and J by 0 bases, 6 bases remained unmatched. Here the CDR3 reads CASSKGQRRSGANVLTF. As DNA, the CDR3 is TGTGCCAGTAGTAAGGGACAGAGACGCTCTGGGGCCAACGTCCTGACTTTC. The complete variable domain, with remaining parts taken from reference TRBV19 and TRBJ2-6, reads DGGITQSPKYLFRKEGQNVTLSCEQNLNHDAMYWYRQDPGQGLRLIYYSQIVNDFQKGDIAEGYSVSREKKESFPLTVTSAQKNPTAFYLCASSKGQRRSGANVLTFGAGSRLTVL.

The table lists this clonotype with many counts. The chain uses TRBV20-1 and TRBJ2-4; 9 bases are shared with TRBD1. The CDR3 has 15 residues. V lost 3 bases to trimming and J lost 6 bases; unmatched junction nucleotides: 9. Looked up from germline, CDR1 is DFQATT and CDR2 is SNEGSKA (reference sequence). CDR3 in amino acids: CSASSGQGPRNIQYF. In DNA, the CDR3 is TGCAGTGCTAGTTCAGGACAGGGGCCACGAAACATTCAGTACTTC.

The J gene is TRBJ1-1, the V gene TRBV18; 12 positions match TRBD1. V lost 2 bases and J lost 1; bases outside the gene matches: 5. Looked up from germline, CDR1 is KGHSH and CDR2 is LQKENI. The CDR3 spans 17 residues. The CDR3 region is CASSPSLGQGANTEAFF. The CDR3 coding sequence is TGTGCCAGCTCACCATCTTTGGGACAGGGGGCGAACACTGAAGCTTTCTTT. Together with reference TRBV18 and TRBJ1-1, the CDR3 gives the full variable domain: NAGVMQNPRHLVRRRGQEARLRCSPMKGHSHVYWYRQLPEEGLKFMVYLQKENIIDESGMPKERFSAEFPKEGPSILRIQQVVRGDSAAYFCASSPSLGQGANTEAFFGQGTRLTVV.

In its sample, this clonotype was seen a few times. The CDR3 bases are TGTGCCAGCAGTTTACCCGGGAGGCAATACAATGAGCAGTTCTTC. Translated: CASSLPGRQYNEQFF. The J gene is TRBJ2-1, the V gene TRBV28, with TRBD2 matching over 7 bases. Germline CDR1 reads MDHEN; CDR2 reads SYDVKM. The V gene end was trimmed by 2 bases and the J gene end by 4 bases; junction bases not matched to a gene: 5. This CDR3 is 15 amino acids long.

The rearrangement joins TRBV5-1 to TRBJ2-3; 13 positions match TRBD2. CDR1 SGHRS and CDR2 YFSETQ come from the germline V gene. The V gene end was trimmed by 4 bases and the J gene end by 6 bases; junction bases not matched to a gene: 5. This CDR3 spans 15 amino acids. CDR3 protein: CASSPGTSGVDTQYF. CDR3 in DNA: TGCGCCAGCAGCCCAGGGACTAGCGGGGTCGATACGCAGTATTTT. The complete variable domain, with remaining parts taken from reference TRBV5-1 and TRBJ2-3, reads KAGVTQTPRYLIKTRGQQVTLSCSPISGHRSVSWYQQTPGQGLQFLFEYFSETQRNKGNFPGRFSGRQFSNSRSEMNVSTLELGDSALYLCASSPGTSGVDTQYFGPGTRLTVL.

The rearrangement links TRBV7-9 to TRBJ2-3; 11 bases match TRBD2. The CDR3 extends over 16 amino acids. Trimming cost V 5 bases and J 0 bases; bases outside gene matches: 4. CDR1 is SEHNR, CDR2 FQNEAQ, per germline (reference sequence). Here the CDR3 reads CASSRLAGLSTDTQYF. The CDR3, as DNA: TGTGCCAGCAGCCGACTAGCGGGACTTAGCACAGATACGCAGTATTTT.

This clonotype was observed a handful of times. V and J are TRBV20-1 and TRBJ1-2, with 7 nucleotides matching TRBD1. V gave up 0 bases and J gave up 3 bases; unmatched junction bases: 4. The CDR3 contains 14 residues. Per the germline V gene, CDR1 is DFQATT and CDR2 is SNEGSKA (reference sequence). CDR3 loop: CSARERQGHYGYTF. For the CDR3, the DNA is TGCAGTGCTAGAGAGCGACAGGGCCACTATGGCTACACCTTC.

The chain uses TRBV29-1 and TRBJ2-3; unclear D gene. Deletions cut 3 bases from V and 1 base from J, with 8 bases between. Germline V CDR1 and CDR2: SQVTM, ANQGSEA. The CDR3 totals 13 residues. CDR3: CSVDSEGTDTQYF. The DNA of the CDR3 is TGCAGCGTTGACAGTGAAGGCACAGATACGCAGTATTTT.

This clonotype showed up just a few times. The genes are TRBV10-3 and TRBJ1-2, with TRBD1 identical over 7 bases. Trimming took 6 bases from V and 4 from J; bases not matched to a gene: 17. This CDR3 comprises 17 residues. Germline V gives CDR1 ENHRY, CDR2 SYGVKD. CDR3 protein: CAISPGTAPLGFYGYTF. CDR3 nucleotide sequence: TGTGCCATCAGCCCCGGGACAGCTCCCTTAGGTTTCTATGGCTACACCTTC.

This clonotype was seen a few times. V and J are TRBV27 and TRBJ1-1; D uncertain. Between the trimmed V and J ends, which lost 0 bases and 3 bases, there was a span of 5 bases. The CDR3 extends over 13 amino acids. Germline assignment: CDR1 MNHEY and CDR2 SMNVEV (reference sequence). CDR3 nucleotides: TGTGCCAGCAGTTTATCCGGGTACACTGAAGCTTTCTTT. Amino acids: CASSLSGYTEAFF.

This chain joins TRBV6-5 and TRBJ1-4, with D unresolved. The CDR3 covers 14 residues. CDR1 is MNHEY, CDR2 SVGAGI, per germline. V lost 2 bases and J lost 5, with 9 bases in between. Here the CDR3 reads CASSYGQTNEKLFF. The CDR3 DNA sequence: TGTGCCAGCAGTTACGGCCAGACCAATGAAAAACTGTTTTTT.

The V gene is TRBV6-5, the J gene TRBJ2-1, with TRBD2 matching over 7 bases. The germline gives CDR1 MNHEY, CDR2 SVGAGI. The CDR3 is 13 residues long. Trimming at V came to 8 bases and at J to 2 bases, leaving 3 bases not matched to a gene. The CDR3, as DNA: TGTGCCAGCGCTGCGGGGGCCTACAATGAGCAGTTCTTC. Translated: CASAAGAYNEQFF.

Only a few counts were recorded for this clonotype. The chain recombines TRBV9 with TRBJ2-1, with TRBD2 matching 9 bases. The CDR3 totals 16 residues. Trimming at V came to 3 bases and at J to 7 bases, leaving 11 bases not matched to a gene. Germline CDR1 and CDR2: SGDLS and YYNGEE. The CDR3 sequence: CASSAKAGTSLNEQFF. The CDR3 DNA follows: TGTGCCAGCAGCGCCAAAGCCGGGACTAGCTTGAATGAGCAGTTCTTC. The full variable domain, rest sourced from reference TRBV9 and TRBJ2-1, is DSGVTQTPKHLITATGQRVTLRCSPRSGDLSVYWYQQSLDQGLQFLIQYYNGEERAKGNILERFSAQQFPDLHSELNLSSLELGDSALYFCASSAKAGTSLNEQFFGPGTRLTVL.

A few counts support this clonotype. The genes are TRBV21-1 and TRBJ2-1; the DNA was not used to check the table's D call, TRBD2. TRBV21-1 is termed a pseudogene. CDR3 length: 16 amino acids. In nucleotides, the CDR3 is TGTGCCAGCAGCAAAGACCTAGCGGGGTCCTACAATGAGCAGTTCTTC. Protein product: CASSKDLAGSYNEQFF.

This chain links TRBV2 with TRBJ2-3; TRBD2 agrees at 10 bases. The CDR3 has 15 amino acids. V lost 6 bases to trimming and J lost 0 bases; unmatched junction nucleotides: 3. The germline gives CDR1 SNHLY, CDR2 FYNNEI. DNA for the CDR3: TGTGCCAGCAGACTAGCGGGACTAAGCACAGATACGCAGTATTTT. Translated: CASRLAGLSTDTQYF.

CDR3 DNA: TGTGCCAGCAGTCACATAGGGGCCCGCACAGATACGCAGTATTTT. This gives the protein CASSHIGARTDTQYF. The chain employs TRBV7-9 and TRBJ2-3; weak D call: TRBD1 (5 bases). The CDR3 is made up of 15 amino acids. From germline, CDR1 is SEHNR and CDR2 FQNEAQ (reference sequence). V was trimmed by 6 bases and J by 1 base, leaving 14 bases between them.

This clonotype was seen more than once but under ten times. The chain carries TRBV3-1 and TRBJ1-2; tentatively, D is TRBD1 (6 bases). Trimming cost V 8 bases and J 1 base, with 14 bases left between them. Looked up from germline, CDR1 is LGHDT and CDR2 is YNNKEL (reference sequence). The CDR3 runs 14 residues. In DNA, the CDR3 is TGTGCCAGCGGGGCAGCAGGGGTTAACTATGGCTACACCTTC. Residues: CASGAAGVNYGYTF.

This rearrangement joins TRBV6-5 to TRBJ1-1; 9 positions agree with TRBD1. After removal of 2 bases from V and 1 base from J, the junction contained 2 bases not matched to a gene. Germline lookup yields CDR1 MNHEY and CDR2 SVGAGI. The length of the CDR3 is 15 residues. The CDR3 DNA follows: TGTGCCAGCAGTTACGACAGGGGGAAGAACACTGAAGCTTTCTTT. The encoded protein is CASSYDRGKNTEAFF.

The chain links TRBV19 to TRBJ2-1; D gene ambiguous. Looked up from germline, CDR1 is LNHDA and CDR2 is SQIVND (reference sequence). This CDR3 is 13 amino acids long. V gave up 1 base and J gave up 5 bases, with 6 bases separating them. This CDR3 reads CASSIVRDNEQFF. The CDR3 DNA reads as TGTGCCAGTAGTATAGTAAGGGACAATGAGCAGTTCTTC.

The V call is TRBV4-2, the J call TRBJ2-1; unclear D gene. CDR1 LGHNA and CDR2 YNFKEQ come from the germline V gene. V was shortened by 2 bases and J by 8 bases, with 10 bases between the two germline ends. The CDR3 has 13 residues. CDR3: CASSQQKAYEQFF. The DNA of the CDR3 is TGTGCCAGCAGCCAACAAAAGGCGTATGAGCAGTTCTTC.

This clonotype was observed a few times. This chain connects TRBV7-9 to TRBJ2-3; tentatively, D is TRBD1 (6 bases). Trimming removed 7 bases at V and 6 bases at J, with 23 bases between. There are 16 residues in the CDR3. Germline V gene data show CDR1 as SEHNR and CDR2 as FQNEAQ (reference sequence). The CDR3 loop reads CASTGVGVPLGDTQYF. CDR3 coding DNA: TGTGCCAGCACAGGGGTAGGTGTTCCTCTGGGCGATACGCAGTATTTT.

V gene TRBV28 combines with J gene TRBJ2-1; D tentatively reads TRBD1 or TRBD2 (6 bases each). Trimming took off 6 bases at V and 6 bases at J, with 30 bases between the two ends. The germline V gene encodes CDR1 MDHEN and CDR2 SYDVKM. This CDR3 has 19 residues. The CDR3 region has the DNA TGTGCCAGCAGCTTTAGTGGGGGCTTTTGGGCCTCCGGGGGCAATGAGCAGTTCTTC. It specifies CASSFSGGFWASGGNEQFF.

In its sample, this clonotype was seen a few times. The J gene is TRBJ2-1, the V gene TRBV3-1, with 9 bases that match TRBD2. The CDR3 is 19 amino acids. Germline CDR1 LGHDT, CDR2 YNNKEL (reference sequence). V shed 0 bases, J shed 1 base, and the junction held 10 bases outside the gene matches. This CDR3 is CASSQDSYSGRGSYNEQFF. CDR3 sequence (DNA): TGTGCCAGCAGCCAAGACTCGTATAGCGGGAGAGGATCCTACAATGAGCAGTTCTTC.

This clonotype was seen more than once but under ten times. The rearrangement joins TRBV7-9 to TRBJ1-1, with D maybe TRBD1 (5 bases). Trimming took off 5 bases at V and 5 bases at J, with 18 bases between the two ends. The CDR3 contains 15 residues. CDR1 and CDR2 (germline): SEHNR, FQNEAQ (reference sequence). This chain's CDR3 is CASSPARAGRTEAFF. The CDR3 nucleotides read TGTGCCAGCAGCCCCGCACGGGCAGGGAGGACTGAAGCTTTCTTT.

The chain links TRBV29-1 to TRBJ2-7; D not resolved. This CDR3 is built from 13 residues. V lost 2 bases and J lost 0, with 8 bases in between. In germline, CDR1 is SQVTM, CDR2 ANQGSEA. The DNA of the CDR3 is TGCAGCGTTGAACAGGCTAGCTCCTACGAGCAGTACGTC. Encoded protein: CSVEQASSYEQYV.

The CDR3 protein is CASSDQGRGDTQYF. The DNA for the CDR3 is TGTGCCAGCAGTGACCAGGGACGGGGAGATACGCAGTATTTT. The chain uses TRBV25-1 and TRBJ2-3; D could derive from TRBD1 or TRBD2 (5 bases each). Trimming shortened V by 3 bases and J by 5 bases, and 12 bases separated the two germline ends. Germline V CDR1 and CDR2: MGHDK, SYGVNS. This CDR3 has 14 residues. Complete variable domain (other parts from reference TRBV25-1 and TRBJ2-3): EADIYQTPRYLVIGTGKKITLECSQTMGHDKMYWYQQDPGMELHLIHYSYGVNSTEKGDLSSESTVSRIRTEHFPLTLESARPSHTSQYLCASSDQGRGDTQYFGPGTRLTVL.